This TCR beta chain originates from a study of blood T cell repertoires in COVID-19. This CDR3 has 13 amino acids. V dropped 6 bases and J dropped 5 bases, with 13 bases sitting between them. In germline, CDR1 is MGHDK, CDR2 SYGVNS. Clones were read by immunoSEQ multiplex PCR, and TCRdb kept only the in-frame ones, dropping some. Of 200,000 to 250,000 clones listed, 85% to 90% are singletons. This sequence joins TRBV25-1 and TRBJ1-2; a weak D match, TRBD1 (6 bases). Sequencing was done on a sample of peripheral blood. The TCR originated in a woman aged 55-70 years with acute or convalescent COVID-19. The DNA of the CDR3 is TGTGCCAGCAGAATGACAGGCGGGTATGGCTACACCTTC. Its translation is CASRMTGGYGYTF.